Each of the 17 T cell receptor beta chains below was sequenced from the same sample in a study of cytomegalovirus exposure and HLA in healthy donors. The assay was immunoSEQ multiplex PCR, and TCRdb's table has in-frame clones only and misses some. Of approximately 100,000 clones listed, about 85% are singletons. The sample comprised PBMCs. These receptor sequences come from a woman aged 18-30 years in good health and CMV-seropositive.

CDR3 loop: CASSLEQASYGYTF. CDR3 nucleotide sequence: TGTGCCAGCAGCTTAGAACAGGCCTCCTATGGCTACACCTTC. The chain employs TRBV7-2 and TRBJ1-2; possibly TRBD1 for D (5 bases). Germline V lookup: CDR1 SGHTA, CDR2 FQGNSA. Deletions cut 1 base from V and 4 bases from J, with 10 bases between. The CDR3 is 14 amino acids.

This rearrangement joins TRBV6-5 to TRBJ2-3, with D unclear. The germline V and J ends were trimmed by 10 bases and 0 bases, with 11 bases remaining between them. The CDR3 extends over 13 amino acids. Germline V CDR1 and CDR2: MNHEY, SVGAGI. CDR3 protein: CATKHESTDTQYF. The CDR3, as DNA: TGTGCCACCAAACACGAAAGCACAGATACGCAGTATTTT.

This clone is medium-sized by share. The chain recombines TRBV6-4 with TRBJ2-1; 11 bases match TRBD1. The CDR3 runs to 14 residues. Germline CDR1 reads MRHNA; CDR2 reads SNTAGT. V trimming: 2 bases; J trimming: 6 bases; junction bases outside the gene matches: 0. CDR3 region: CASSDGTGGNEQFF. CDR3 nucleotides: TGTGCCAGCAGTGACGGGACAGGGGGCAATGAGCAGTTCTTC.

The chain employs TRBV10-1 and TRBJ1-4; 7 bases are a match to TRBD1. The CDR3 covers 13 residues. The V gene's germline CDR1 is WNHNN and CDR2 SYGVQD (reference sequence). The trim removed 5 bases at V and 7 bases at J, leaving 4 bases unmatched. CDR3 residues: CASSRQGSEKLFF. Here the CDR3 DNA reads TGCGCCAGCAGTCGACAGGGAAGTGAAAAACTGTTTTTT.

V gene TRBV7-2 combines with J gene TRBJ1-2; TRBD1 agrees at 7 bases. The germline gives CDR1 SGHTA, CDR2 FQGNSA. The CDR3 is 14 residues long. The V and J ends lost 5 bases and 7 bases, in that order; junction bases with no gene match: 10. The CDR3 here is CASSEQQGWSGYTF. In DNA, the CDR3 is TGTGCCAGCAGCGAACAACAGGGGTGGTCTGGCTACACCTTC. Using reference TRBV7-2 and TRBJ1-2 for the parts outside the CDR3, the full variable domain is GAGVSQSPSNKVTEKGKDVELRCDPISGHTALYWYRQSLGQGLEFLIYFQGNSAPDKSGLPSDRFSAERTGGSVSTLTIQRTQQEDSAVYLCASSEQQGWSGYTFGSGTRLTVV.

V gene TRBV7-9 combines with J gene TRBJ1-3; D is unresolved. V lost 3 bases, J lost 0 bases, and 6 bases lay in between. CDR1 SEHNR and CDR2 FQNEAQ come from the germline V gene (reference sequence). There are 14 residues in the CDR3. The CDR3 spells CASSFPSSGNTIYF. In DNA form, the CDR3 reads TGTGCCAGCAGCTTTCCCAGCTCTGGAAACACCATATATTTT.

The chain carries TRBV2 and TRBJ2-5; tentative D call: TRBD2 (6 bases). This CDR3 is built from 16 residues. Germline-derived CDR1 and CDR2 are SNHLY and FYNNEI. V was pared by 0 bases and J by 3 bases, with 14 bases between. The CDR3 region is CASSEADGTLEETQYF. CDR3 in DNA: TGTGCCAGCAGTGAAGCGGACGGGACTCTCGAAGAGACCCAGTACTTC.

The rearrangement links TRBV6-4 to TRBJ2-1, with 8 bases aligning to TRBD2. The junction had 2 bases not matched to a gene; V was cut back by 0 bases and J by 10 bases. This CDR3 is 13 amino acids long. Germline lookup yields CDR1 MRHNA and CDR2 SNTAGT. The chain's CDR3 is CASSDSERGEQFF. The CDR3 nucleotides are TGTGCCAGCAGTGACTCAGAGCGGGGGGAGCAGTTCTTC.

The rearrangement joins TRBV7-9 to TRBJ2-1; 9 nucleotides line up with TRBD1. With V trimmed by 2 bases and J by 3 bases, 5 bases remained unmatched. CDR3 length equals 16 residues. Germline V CDR1 and CDR2: SEHNR, FQNEAQ (reference sequence). The chain's CDR3 is CASSLPGQGLYNEQFF. CDR3 in DNA: TGTGCCAGCAGCTTACCGGGACAGGGACTCTACAATGAGCAGTTCTTC.

J is TRBJ1-1 and V is TRBV4-3; 7 bases map to TRBD1. Germline V gene sequence: CDR1 LGHNA, CDR2 YSLEER. This CDR3 is built from 15 residues. V dropped 2 bases and J dropped 1; count of bases not matched to a gene: 4. CDR3 bases: TGCGCCAGCAGCCAATACGACAGGGCGAACACTGAAGCTTTCTTT. Protein product: CASSQYDRANTEAFF.

J is TRBJ1-2 and V is TRBV2; no clear D gene. The V end was cut by 6 bases, the J end by 4 bases, with 15 bases between. CDR3 length equals 14 residues. CDR1 and CDR2 from the germline V gene are SNHLY and FYNNEI. The CDR3 reads CASRDTPNAYGYTF. DNA for the CDR3: TGTGCCAGCAGAGACACCCCAAACGCCTATGGCTACACCTTC.

The chain uses TRBV2 and TRBJ2-1; D remains ambiguous. V gave up 3 bases and J gave up 4 bases, with 16 bases separating them. The V gene's germline CDR1 is SNHLY and CDR2 FYNNEI. CDR3 length: 16 amino acids. CDR3 in amino acids: CASSERILNLYNEQFF. CDR3 sequence (DNA): TGTGCCAGCAGTGAGAGGATTCTGAACCTATACAATGAGCAGTTCTTC.

J is TRBJ1-2 and V is TRBV5-4; TRBD1 matches at 11 bases. Trimming removed 4 bases from V and 6 bases from J; junction bases left unmatched: 8. This CDR3 has 15 residues. The germline gives CDR1 SGHNT, CDR2 YYREEE (reference sequence). The CDR3 sequence: CASSPFGQGAHGYTF. CDR3 coding DNA: TGTGCCAGCAGCCCATTCGGACAGGGGGCTCATGGCTACACCTTC.

V usage is TRBV19 and J usage is TRBJ1-1, with no clear D. This CDR3 contains 13 residues. V was trimmed by 5 bases and J by 8 bases, leaving 15 bases between them. Per the germline V gene, CDR1 is LNHDA and CDR2 is SQIVND (reference sequence). Here the CDR3 reads CASSPFTDSEAFF. Here the CDR3 DNA reads TGTGCCAGTAGTCCCTTCACAGATTCCGAAGCTTTCTTT.

The chain uses TRBV4-3 and TRBJ1-1; 7 bases line up with TRBD1. CDR1 is LGHNA, CDR2 YSLEER, per germline. This CDR3 comprises 13 residues. The junction had 1 base not matched to a gene; V was cut back by 0 bases and J by 6 bases. The CDR3: CASSQEGGPEAFF. The DNA for the CDR3 is TGCGCCAGCAGCCAAGAAGGGGGCCCTGAAGCTTTCTTT.

The V gene is TRBV4-3, the J gene TRBJ2-2; D is unresolved. From germline, CDR1 is LGHNA and CDR2 YSLEER. The V end lost 0 bases, the J end lost 0 bases, and 8 bases lay between the germline ends. CDR3 length equals 16 residues. The CDR3 loop is CASSQDSSTNTGELFF. The DNA of the CDR3 is TGCGCCAGCAGCCAAGATAGCAGTACGAACACCGGGGAGCTGTTTTTT.

The V call is TRBV6-5, the J call TRBJ1-2; D is unresolved. V was clipped by 4 bases and J by 6 bases, with 15 bases between them. Germline V gene sequence: CDR1 MNHEY, CDR2 SVGAGI. The CDR3 has 14 residues. CDR3 loop: CASSSGGRENGYTF. The CDR3 nucleotides read TGTGCCAGCAGTTCAGGCGGGAGGGAGAATGGCTACACCTTC.